These 25 T cell receptor beta chains were sequenced from one sample in a study of blood T cell repertoires in COVID-19. Assay used: immunoSEQ multiplex PCR; TCRdb lists only in-frame clones, some missing. The sample holds some 100,000 clones, about nine tenths seen once. Sequenced material: peripheral blood. The receptors shown here come from a man aged 50-60 years with acute or convalescent COVID-19.

The genes are TRBV24-1 and TRBJ2-7; TRBD1 aligns across 7 bases. J lost 1 base, V lost 3 bases, and 5 bases had no gene match. Germline V CDR1 and CDR2: KGHDR, SFDVKD. This CDR3 is 15 amino acids long. CDR3 in DNA: TGTGCCACCAGTGATAACAGGGGCGAATCCTACGAGCAGTACTTC. Translation gives CATSDNRGESYEQYF.

This chain links TRBV21-1 with TRBJ2-5; the D call TRBD2 from the table was never checked on the DNA. TRBV21-1 is deemed a pseudogene. The CDR3 runs 15 residues. This CDR3 reads CASSPWTRERETQYF. In DNA, the CDR3 is TGTGCCAGCAGCCCCTGGACTAGAGAGAGAGAGACCCAGTACTTC.

The rearrangement joins TRBV5-1 to TRBJ1-5, with D perhaps matching TRBD1 (6 bases). The CDR3 has 16 residues. The germline V and J ends were trimmed by 0 bases and 1 base, with 11 bases remaining between them. Germline V gene lookup returns CDR1 SGHRS and CDR2 YFSETQ. CDR3 sequence: CASSLAPTGSNQPQHF. The CDR3 DNA reads TGCGCCAGCAGCTTGGCCCCTACAGGGAGCAATCAGCCCCAGCATTTT.

The chain employs TRBV11-3 and TRBJ2-2; maybe TRBD1 (5 bases). The germline gives CDR1 SGHNT, CDR2 YENEEA. Deletions cut 5 bases from V and 8 bases from J, with 9 bases between. The CDR3 runs to 12 residues. The CDR3 nucleotides read TGTGCCAGCAGCCAGGGCGGTGGGGAGCTGTTTTTT. Protein: CASSQGGGELFF. Full variable domain (missing parts from reference TRBV11-3 and TRBJ2-2): EAGVVQSPRYKIIEKKQPVAFWCNPISGHNTLYWYLQNLGQGPELLIRYENEEAVDDSQLPKDRFSAERLKGVDSTLKIQPAELGDSAVYLCASSQGGGELFFGEGSRLTVL.

The V call is TRBV5-1, the J call TRBJ1-2, with a tentative D call TRBD1 (6 bases). The germline gives CDR1 SGHRS, CDR2 YFSETQ. Trimming left V 1 base short and J 7 bases short, with 11 bases between. The CDR3 has 13 amino acids. CDR3 DNA sequence: TGCGCCAGCAGCTTGTCAGGGGAGGGTGGCTACACCTTC. It encodes CASSLSGEGGYTF. The full variable domain, with the rest looked up from reference TRBV5-1 and TRBJ1-2, is KAGVTQTPRYLIKTRGQQVTLSCSPISGHRSVSWYQQTPGQGLQFLFEYFSETQRNKGNFPGRFSGRQFSNSRSEMNVSTLELGDSALYLCASSLSGEGGYTFGSGTRLTVV.

This clone appeared once. This chain uses TRBV3-1 (or the pseudogene TRBV3-2) with TRBJ2-7, with TRBD2 as a possible D gene (5 bases). Germline lookup yields CDR1 LGHDT and CDR2 YNNKEL (reference sequence). V lost 0 bases, J lost 0 bases, and 15 bases lay in between. The CDR3 length is 17 residues. Here the CDR3 DNA reads TGTGCCAGCAGCCAAGAGCCAGGCACGGGATCCTCCTACGAGCAGTACTTC. This codes for CASSQEPGTGSSYEQYF.

This clone has at least ten counts. V usage is TRBV27 and J usage is TRBJ2-1; 8 nucleotides line up with TRBD2. Trimming cost V 6 bases and J 6 bases; bases outside gene matches: 7. Per the germline V gene, CDR1 is MNHEY and CDR2 is SMNVEV (reference sequence). There are 14 residues in the CDR3. The CDR3 region is CASRKIAGSNEQFF. DNA for the CDR3: TGTGCCAGCAGAAAGATAGCGGGAAGCAATGAGCAGTTCTTC.

This clone was detected a few times. One end of the junction does not line up with germline, which may come from a read error. V is TRBV7-7 and J is TRBJ2-1; 7 bases match TRBD2. The CDR3 length is 13 residues. Germline CDR1 and CDR2: SSHAT and FNYEAQ (reference sequence). CDR3 in amino acids: CASSLEASGEQFF. The CDR3 DNA follows: TGTGCTAGCAGCTTAGAAGCTAGCGGAGAGCAGTTCTTC.

The chain joins TRBV11-3 to TRBJ2-1; 7 bases line up with TRBD2. J was trimmed by 0 bases and V by 5 bases; bases with no gene match: 4. CDR3 size: 15 residues. Germline-derived CDR1 and CDR2 are SGHNT and YENEEA. This chain's CDR3 is CASSPGGSSYNEQFF. CDR3 DNA sequence: TGTGCCAGCAGCCCGGGCGGGAGCTCCTACAATGAGCAGTTCTTC.

This chain links TRBV19 with TRBJ1-2, with D hard to call. Germline CDR1 and CDR2: LNHDA and SQIVND (reference sequence). Deletions cut 3 bases from V and 4 bases from J, with 15 bases between. This CDR3 contains 15 residues. The CDR3 nucleotides are TGTGCCAGTAGTATTCGGGGTTTGGAGGTCTATGGCTACACCTTC. Its protein product is CASSIRGLEVYGYTF.

This clone was observed once. This chain uses TRBV5-1 with TRBJ1-5; 7 bases map to TRBD1. CDR3 size: 15 residues. V lost 0 bases to trimming and J lost 4 bases; unmatched junction nucleotides: 4. Germline-derived CDR1 and CDR2 are SGHRS and YFSETQ. CDR3 bases: TGCGCCAGCAGCTTGGAAGGGGGCCCAAATCAGCCCCAGCATTTT. The encoded protein is CASSLEGGPNQPQHF. Complete variable domain (other parts from reference TRBV5-1 and TRBJ1-5): KAGVTQTPRYLIKTRGQQVTLSCSPISGHRSVSWYQQTPGQGLQFLFEYFSETQRNKGNFPGRFSGRQFSNSRSEMNVSTLELGDSALYLCASSLEGGPNQPQHFGDGTRLSIL.

This clone was found once. The chain recombines TRBV5-6 with TRBJ2-7; D unresolved. The germline V gene encodes CDR1 SGHDT and CDR2 YYEEEE. This CDR3 comprises 13 residues. Trimming pared 0 bases from V and 1 base from J, leaving 5 bases between. CDR3 amino acids: CASSLGQSYEQYF. Written as DNA, the CDR3 is TGTGCCAGCAGCTTGGGCCAGTCCTACGAGCAGTACTTC.

The chain couples TRBV7-8 to TRBJ2-7, with 14 positions matching TRBD2. Germline values: CDR1 SGHVS, CDR2 FQNEAQ. The length of the CDR3 is 21 residues. V gave up 5 bases and J gave up 2 bases; unmatched junction bases: 20. This CDR3 is CASSPRTPGLAGEGGAYEQYF. The CDR3 bases are TGTGCCAGCAGCCCCCGAACCCCGGGACTAGCGGGAGAGGGGGGAGCCTACGAGCAGTACTTC.

The gene calls are TRBV6-5 and TRBJ1-1, with TRBD1 as a possible D gene (5 bases). The V end was cut by 11 bases, the J end by 0 bases, with 19 bases between. Germline V gene data show CDR1 as MNHEY and CDR2 as SVGAGI. The CDR3 contains 15 residues. In DNA form, the CDR3 reads TGTGCCGGACTATTCATAGGGACGGTGAACACTGAAGCTTTCTTT. Protein sequence: CAGLFIGTVNTEAFF.

The chain employs TRBV7-6 and TRBJ1-1; 7 bases are shared with TRBD1. This CDR3 has 14 residues. The ends lost 5 bases at V and 1 base at J; junction bases unmatched: 4. Per the germline V gene, CDR1 is SGHVS and CDR2 is FNYEAQ. In nucleotides, the CDR3 is TGTGCCAGCAGCGACAGGGCCGAGAACACTGAAGCTTTCTTT. As protein: CASSDRAENTEAFF.

This rearrangement joins TRBV9 to TRBJ2-7, with 8 nucleotides matching TRBD1. Germline-derived CDR1 and CDR2 are SGDLS and YYNGEE. V was pared by 3 bases and J by 5 bases, with 7 bases of the junction left unmatched. The CDR3 is made up of 14 amino acids. This CDR3 is CASSAQGAVNEQYF. The CDR3 DNA follows: TGTGCCAGCAGCGCCCAGGGGGCGGTAAACGAGCAGTACTTC.

The J gene is TRBJ2-1, the V gene TRBV11-2; 7 bases are shared with TRBD1. J lost 6 bases, V lost 5 bases, and 10 bases had no gene match. The CDR3 has 15 residues. Germline loops: CDR1 SGHAT, CDR2 FQNNGV. CDR3 coding DNA: TGTGCCAGCAGCCGGCAGACAGGGAGCCCCAATGAGCAGTTCTTC. It yields the protein CASSRQTGSPNEQFF.

The V call is TRBV2, the J call TRBJ2-1; 14 positions match TRBD2. The CDR3 is made up of 17 amino acids. Trimming took 7 bases from V and 9 from J; bases not matched to a gene: 14. Germline V gene data show CDR1 as SNHLY and CDR2 as FYNNEI. CDR3 DNA: TGTGCCAGCACCTCGGGACTAGCGGGAGAAGGGGAAACTGAGCAGTTCTTC. It specifies CASTSGLAGEGETEQFF.

The rearrangement uses TRBV12-3 or TRBV12-4 and TRBJ1-2; D is perhaps TRBD1 (5 bases). Between the trimmed V and J ends, which lost 6 bases and 7 bases, there was a span of 15 bases. This CDR3 spans 13 amino acids. The CDR3 DNA sequence: TGTGCCAGCAGCGTCCAGGGCGGGAGTGGCTACACCTTC. This gives the protein CASSVQGGSGYTF.

The chain employs TRBV5-8 and TRBJ1-4; no definite D call. The ends were cut back, 5 bases at V and 7 bases at J, with 12 bases in the middle. CDR1 SGHTS and CDR2 YDEGEE come from the germline V gene. CDR3 length equals 13 residues. CDR3 sequence (DNA): TGTGCCAGCAGTCGCCCGAACAGTGAAAAACTGTTTTTT. It is translated as CASSRPNSEKLFF.

The V gene is TRBV5-4, the J gene TRBJ2-1; 14 nucleotides match TRBD2. V gave up 5 bases and J gave up 8 bases; unmatched junction bases: 6. Germline V gene data show CDR1 as SGHNT and CDR2 as YYREEE (reference sequence). CDR3 length equals 15 residues. CDR3: CASSSGTSGSDEQFF. CDR3 nucleotides: TGTGCCAGCAGTTCTGGGACTAGCGGGAGCGATGAGCAGTTCTTC.

The V call is TRBV11-2, the J call TRBJ1-3; 8 bases are a match to TRBD1. The length of the CDR3 is 17 residues. J lost 2 bases, V lost 1 base, and 7 bases had no gene match. Germline loops: CDR1 SGHAT, CDR2 FQNNGV. The CDR3 coding sequence is TGTGCCAGCAGCTTAGGTCCTGACAGGGGACCTGGAAACACCATATATTTT. This gives the protein CASSLGPDRGPGNTIYF.

The chain has TRBV18 and TRBJ2-3, with 13 bases identical to TRBD2. Germline lookup yields CDR1 KGHSH and CDR2 LQKENI. The CDR3 totals 18 residues. Trimming cost V 3 bases and J 5 bases; bases outside gene matches: 11. This CDR3 is CASSPLPGTSGKLDTQYF. The CDR3 region has the DNA TGTGCCAGCTCACCTCTACCCGGGACTAGCGGGAAATTAGATACGCAGTATTTT.

The genes are TRBV7-9 and TRBJ2-1; the match to TRBD2 covers 12 bases. The CDR3 is 17 residues long. With 5 bases clipped from V and 5 bases from J, the junction kept 10 bases outside the gene matches. Germline V CDR1 and CDR2: SEHNR, FQNEAQ (reference sequence). CDR3 sequence (DNA): TGTGCCAGCAGCCGACGGACTAGCGGGACGACAAACAATGAGCAGTTCTTC. Translated, it gives CASSRRTSGTTNNEQFF.

V is TRBV18 and J is TRBJ1-2; D call uncertain. This CDR3 has 14 amino acids. CDR1 is KGHSH and CDR2 is LQKENI in the germline V gene. V lost 1 base to trimming and J lost 8 bases, with 14 bases between them. The CDR3 sequence is CASSPQYSSTGYTF. CDR3 nucleotides: TGTGCCAGCTCACCACAATACAGCAGTACGGGCTACACCTTC. Complete variable domain (other parts from reference TRBV18 and TRBJ1-2): NAGVMQNPRHLVRRRGQEARLRCSPMKGHSHVYWYRQLPEEGLKFMVYLQKENIIDESGMPKERFSAEFPKEGPSILRIQQVVRGDSAAYFCASSPQYSSTGYTFGSGTRLTVV.